This passage covers 29 T cell receptor beta chains from one sample sequenced in a study of cytomegalovirus exposure and HLA in healthy donors. PCR employed 60 Vbeta and 13 Jbeta primers. TCRdb's table, derived via immunoSEQ multiplex PCR, lists solely in-frame clones and lacks some. Of about 170,000 clones in the sample, around 62% were seen once. The specimen was PBMCs. These TCRs come from a middle-aged man in good health and CMV-seronegative.

The rearrangement joins TRBV29-1 to TRBJ2-5; TRBD1 matches at 11 bases. This CDR3 has 14 residues. V lost 2 bases, J lost 4 bases, and 3 bases stayed unmatched. The V gene's germline CDR1 is SQVTM and CDR2 ANQGSEA. The DNA for the CDR3 is TGCAGCGTTGAAAAGGACAGGGGGCGAGAGACCCAGTACTTC. This translates into CSVEKDRGRETQYF.

CDR3 nucleotides: TGCGCCAGCAGCTTGGATCCGACTAGCGGGGGCAACGGGGAGCTGTTTTTT. Protein product: CASSLDPTSGGNGELFF. J is TRBJ2-2 and V is TRBV5-1, with 12 bases identical to TRBD2. The germline CDR1 and CDR2 sequences are SGHRS and YFSETQ. J was trimmed by 7 bases and V by 0 bases; bases with no gene match: 7. The CDR3 has 17 amino acids.

In its sample, this clone was seen once. This sequence joins TRBV19 and TRBJ2-1; 11 nucleotides align to TRBD2. The CDR3 contains 16 residues. In germline, CDR1 is LNHDA, CDR2 SQIVND (reference sequence). Unmatched junction bases numbered 10, after V lost 5 bases and J lost 7 bases. DNA for the CDR3: TGTGCCAGTAGTGTCTCTAGCGGGGGGACCGATAATGAGCAGTTCTTC. It specifies CASSVSSGGTDNEQFF.

This sequence joins TRBV6-5 and TRBJ1-6; D ambiguous. The V gene lost 7 bases and the J gene lost 0 bases, with 10 bases spanning the gap. Germline CDR1 MNHEY, CDR2 SVGAGI. The CDR3 is 15 amino acids. DNA for the CDR3: TGTGCCAGCAACCGGTTGAACTCCTATAATTCACCCCTCCACTTT. Translating it yields CASNRLNSYNSPLHF.

This sequence joins TRBV10-3 and TRBJ2-7; the match to TRBD1 covers 7 bases. V was clipped by 6 bases and J by 0 bases; unmatched bases: 5. Germline V gene lookup returns CDR1 ENHRY and CDR2 SYGVKD. This CDR3 contains 14 residues. This CDR3 reads CAIRPGDSSYEQYF. The CDR3, as DNA: TGTGCCATCAGGCCTGGGGACAGCTCCTACGAGCAGTACTTC.

This clone was detected only a few times. This chain joins TRBV7-3 and TRBJ2-2; TRBD2 aligns across 9 bases. The trim removed 5 bases at V and 1 base at J, leaving 5 bases unmatched. The CDR3 sequence is 16 residues long. Germline-derived CDR1 and CDR2 are SGHTA and FQGTGA. The CDR3 reads CASSPVAGENTGELFF. The CDR3 DNA reads as TGTGCCAGCAGCCCGGTAGCGGGAGAGAACACCGGGGAGCTGTTTTTT.

This clone has only a few counts. The V gene is TRBV27, the J gene TRBJ1-6, with D perhaps TRBD1 (5 bases). This CDR3 contains 16 residues. The germline V gene encodes CDR1 MNHEY and CDR2 SMNVEV (reference sequence). Deletions cut 6 bases from V and 0 bases from J, with 12 bases between. CDR3 nucleotides: TGTGCCAGCAGCTTGAGACAGAGCTCCTATAATTCACCCCTCCACTTT. This encodes CASSLRQSSYNSPLHF.

The chain links TRBV19 to TRBJ2-7, with D possibly TRBD1 on 5 matching bases. V was clipped by 5 bases and J by 4 bases, with 6 bases between them. Germline V gives CDR1 LNHDA, CDR2 SQIVND (reference sequence). The CDR3 has 11 amino acids. In nucleotides, the CDR3 is TGTGCCAGTAGTGGGGCGTACGAGCAGTACTTC. This gives the protein CASSGAYEQYF.

V gene TRBV5-1 combines with J gene TRBJ1-1, with D possibly TRBD1 on 5 matching bases. Trimming cost V 4 bases and J 2 bases, with 15 bases left between them. Germline CDR1 and CDR2: SGHRS and YFSETQ. CDR3 size: 15 residues. The CDR3 protein is CASSLTGHINTEAFF. In nucleotides, the CDR3 is TGCGCCAGCAGCCTGACCGGACATATAAACACTGAAGCTTTCTTT.

The V and J genes are TRBV19 and TRBJ1-4; 9 bases line up with TRBD1. The CDR3 extends over 15 amino acids. The germline CDR1 and CDR2 sequences are LNHDA and SQIVND (reference sequence). The J segment lost 8 bases and the V segment lost 3 bases, leaving 7 bases of the junction unmatched. The CDR3 region has the DNA TGTGCCAGTAGTATCCTGACAGGGGGAGGAGAAAAACTGTTTTTT. Translating gives CASSILTGGGEKLFF. Full variable domain (remainder filled in from reference TRBV19 and TRBJ1-4): DGGITQSPKYLFRKEGQNVTLSCEQNLNHDAMYWYRQDPGQGLRLIYYSQIVNDFQKGDIAEGYSVSREKKESFPLTVTSAQKNPTAFYLCASSILTGGGEKLFFGSGTQLSVL.

The chain has TRBV28 and TRBJ1-4, with D uncertain. Trimming removed 1 base at V and 0 bases at J, with 9 bases between. CDR1 MDHEN and CDR2 SYDVKM come from the germline V gene. This CDR3 comprises 16 residues. CDR3 sequence (DNA): TGTGCCAGCAGTTTATCAGCGTCGGCAACTAATGAAAAACTGTTTTTT. Translated, it gives CASSLSASATNEKLFF.

V usage is TRBV6-5 and J usage is TRBJ1-1, with TRBD1 matching over 8 bases. CDR1 is MNHEY and CDR2 is SVGAGI in the germline V gene. J gave up 4 bases and V 1 base, and 5 bases lay outside the gene matches. This CDR3 region has 15 residues. The CDR3 nucleotides read TGTGCCAGCAGTTACTTCAGGGGGCTAGGCACTGAAGCTTTCTTT. Translation: CASSYFRGLGTEAFF.

The gene calls are TRBV4-2 and TRBJ2-1, with a tentative D call TRBD1 (6 bases). This CDR3 has 18 amino acids. Germline V gene lookup returns CDR1 LGHNA and CDR2 YNFKEQ. V was shortened by 0 bases and J by 0 bases, with 15 bases between the two germline ends. CDR3 protein: CASSQDPDSGNSYNEQFF. In DNA form, the CDR3 reads TGTGCCAGCAGCCAAGACCCGGACAGCGGTAACTCCTACAATGAGCAGTTCTTC.

This sequence joins TRBV5-1 and TRBJ1-1; 9 nucleotides line up with TRBD1. In germline, CDR1 is SGHRS, CDR2 YFSETQ. This CDR3 region has 14 residues. V was clipped by 2 bases and J by 5 bases; unmatched bases: 4. The CDR3 reads CASSFTGGITEAFF. In DNA, the CDR3 is TGCGCCAGCAGCTTTACAGGGGGCATAACTGAAGCTTTCTTT.

The chain is built from TRBV19 and TRBJ2-3, with D possibly being TRBD2 (6 bases). Trimming pared 4 bases from V and 7 bases from J, leaving 24 bases between. This CDR3 comprises 17 residues. CDR1 LNHDA and CDR2 SQIVND come from the germline V gene (reference sequence). DNA of the CDR3: TGTGCCAGTAGTACCGACCGGACTCGGGAGTTTGGCCATACGCAGTATTTT. Encoded protein: CASSTDRTREFGHTQYF.

The rearrangement joins TRBV30 to TRBJ2-2; 8 nucleotides match TRBD2. The germline V gene has CDR1 GTSNPN and CDR2 SVGIG (reference sequence). The CDR3 contains 18 residues. The trim removed 8 bases at V and 3 bases at J, leaving 20 bases unmatched. The CDR3 spells CALLLRLAGTEDTGELFF. For the CDR3, the DNA is TGTGCCCTGCTTTTGAGGCTAGCGGGCACGGAGGACACCGGGGAGCTGTTTTTT.

This sequence joins TRBV29-1 and TRBJ2-7, with 9 bases matching TRBD1. The trim removed 6 bases at V and 2 bases at J, leaving 11 bases unmatched. The CDR3 contains 15 residues. CDR1 is SQVTM, CDR2 ANQGSEA, per germline. The CDR3 region is CSVGTGLERPYEQYF. The CDR3 DNA is TGCAGCGTGGGGACAGGGTTAGAAAGACCCTACGAGCAGTACTTC.

J is TRBJ2-3 and V is TRBV30; D uncertain. Trimming took 4 bases from V and 5 from J, leaving 10 bases between them. Germline V gene lookup returns CDR1 GTSNPN and CDR2 SVGIG (reference sequence). The CDR3 contains 12 residues. The CDR3 loop is CAWNALVDTQYF. The CDR3 DNA reads TGTGCCTGGAACGCATTAGTAGATACGCAGTATTTT.

The chain carries TRBV10-1 and TRBJ2-2; a weak D match, TRBD1 (6 bases). Germline CDR1 is WNHNN and CDR2 is SYGVQD (reference sequence). Trimming took off 4 bases at V and 3 bases at J, with 9 bases between the two ends. The CDR3 is made up of 14 amino acids. CDR3 amino acids: CASSADSYTGELFF. The CDR3 DNA sequence: TGCGCCAGCAGTGCGGACAGCTACACCGGGGAGCTGTTTTTT.

The chain carries TRBV11-2 and TRBJ2-3, with 8 bases that match TRBD2. Germline loops: CDR1 SGHAT, CDR2 FQNNGV. Trimming at V came to 5 bases and at J to 2 bases, leaving 18 bases not matched to a gene. The length of the CDR3 is 19 residues. This chain's CDR3 is CASSLTFQYGGGYTDTQYF. CDR3 sequence (DNA): TGTGCCAGCAGCCTTACTTTTCAATACGGGGGGGGATACACAGATACGCAGTATTTT.

The J gene is TRBJ2-5, the V gene TRBV5-6; D possibly corresponds to TRBD1 (5 bases). This CDR3 is built from 15 residues. In germline, CDR1 is SGHDT, CDR2 YYEEEE. The V gene lost 2 bases and the J gene lost 5 bases, with 16 bases spanning the gap. DNA for the CDR3: TGTGCCAGCAGCTTCACAGGATCTCCTTCCGAGACCCAGTACTTC. Translation gives CASSFTGSPSETQYF. The full variable domain, with the rest looked up from reference TRBV5-6 and TRBJ2-5, is DAGVTQSPTHLIKTRGQQVTLRCSPKSGHDTVSWYQQALGQGPQFIFQYYEEEERQRGNFPDRFSGHQFPNYSSELNVNALLLGDSALYLCASSFTGSPSETQYFGPGTRLLVL.

The rearrangement links TRBV5-1 to TRBJ1-5; the D gene is possibly TRBD1 (5 bases). Germline V gene lookup returns CDR1 SGHRS and CDR2 YFSETQ. Trimming took 0 bases from V and 0 from J, leaving 13 bases between them. This CDR3 is 17 amino acids long. The chain's CDR3 is CASSLAPRDYSNQPQHF. Here the CDR3 DNA reads TGCGCCAGCAGCTTGGCTCCCAGGGATTATAGCAATCAGCCCCAGCATTTT.

The rearrangement joins TRBV7-9 to TRBJ2-5; D perhaps matches TRBD2 (5 bases). V lost 4 bases and J lost 2, with 17 bases in between. This CDR3 has 16 amino acids. Germline CDR1 is SEHNR and CDR2 is FQNEAQ (reference sequence). This CDR3 is CASSSRVASRQETQYF. CDR3 nucleotides: TGTGCCAGCAGCTCGCGGGTGGCTAGCAGACAAGAGACCCAGTACTTC.

J is TRBJ1-1 and V is TRBV4-2; 11 bases line up with TRBD1. Germline V gene sequence: CDR1 LGHNA, CDR2 YNFKEQ. The CDR3 has 16 residues. V was clipped by 0 bases and J by 1 base; unmatched bases: 1. CDR3 bases: TGTGCCAGCAGCCAAGATGGGACAGGGGGGAACACTGAAGCTTTCTTT. This gives the protein CASSQDGTGGNTEAFF.

This rearrangement joins TRBV6-1 to TRBJ1-1; D possibly corresponds to TRBD1 (6 bases). This CDR3 comprises 14 residues. V gave up 6 bases and J gave up 4 bases, with 15 bases separating them. Germline V CDR1 and CDR2: MNHNS, SASEGT. The CDR3 here is CASSRGREGTEAFF. CDR3 DNA: TGTGCCAGCAGCAGGGGAAGGGAGGGCACTGAAGCTTTCTTT.

As for this clone: The same CDR3 can be traced to other DNA sequences in this sample. This chain connects TRBV5-1 to TRBJ1-5; perhaps TRBD1 as D (6 bases). Germline-derived CDR1 and CDR2 are SGHRS and YFSETQ. V was trimmed by 0 bases and J by 3 bases, leaving 10 bases between them. This CDR3 has 15 amino acids. The CDR3 coding sequence is TGCGCCAGCAGCTTGGGAGGGGGTGACAATCAGCCCCAGCATTTT. Amino acid sequence: CASSLGGGDNQPQHF.

The gene calls are TRBV4-1 and TRBJ2-2; 10 bases fit TRBD1. Germline V CDR1 and CDR2: MGHRA, YSYEKL. This CDR3 contains 14 residues. V dropped 3 bases and J dropped 7; count of bases not matched to a gene: 2. For the CDR3, the DNA is TGCGCCAGCAGCCAGGGACAGGGGAACGGGGAGCTGTTTTTT. This encodes CASSQGQGNGELFF.

The chain recombines TRBV19 with TRBJ2-2; 9 nucleotides line up with TRBD1. CDR3 length equals 15 residues. Germline V gene sequence: CDR1 LNHDA, CDR2 SQIVND (reference sequence). The V and J ends lost 6 bases and 1 base, in that order; junction bases with no gene match: 3. The CDR3 is CASRDRGLNTGELFF. CDR3 DNA sequence: TGTGCCAGTAGGGACAGGGGATTGAACACCGGGGAGCTGTTTTTT.

The chain employs TRBV19 and TRBJ1-1; 7 positions agree with TRBD1. The junction had 2 bases not matched to a gene; V was cut back by 3 bases and J by 4 bases. The CDR3 is 13 residues long. Germline CDR1 is LNHDA and CDR2 is SQIVND (reference sequence). CDR3 region: CASSINRGTEAFF. CDR3 coding DNA: TGTGCCAGTAGTATTAACAGGGGCACTGAAGCTTTCTTT.